This TCR beta chain came from a study of beta chain features in type 1 diabetes. Germline V gene data show CDR1 as SNHLY and CDR2 as FYNNEI. The CDR3 has 14 residues. The ends lost 5 bases at V and 7 bases at J; junction bases unmatched: 6. General study results and limits: Moderate yet significant TCRB CDR3 shortening was seen in Type 1 diabetes patients in all four CD4+ subsets. cDNA-based sequencing might over-represent cells highly expressing TCR.

Reverse transcription of all isolated RNA meant that expressed TCRB transcripts were sequenced. Naive, central memory and regulatory T cell samples yielded roughly 3.6 million reads on average. Clones were sequenced by immunoSEQ multiplex PCR, and TCRdb holds only the in-frame ones, with some missing. The sample lists roughly 240,000 clones; less than 30% were seen once. Sorting produced populations that all topped 95% purity. This clone has just a few counts. What it binds is not known. Sequencing input: naive CD4+ T cells from blood. The sequence was obtained from a woman in her 30s with type 1 diabetes. This sequence joins TRBV2 and TRBJ1-2; 11 nucleotides match TRBD1. The CDR3 DNA reads TGTGCCAGCAGTCCCGGGACAGGGGGATCTGGCTACACCTTC. Translating it yields CASSPGTGGSGYTF. Filled out from reference TRBV2 and TRBJ1-2, the complete variable domain reads EPEVTQTPSHQVTQMGQEVILRCVPISNHLYFYWYRQILGQKVEFLVSFYNNEISEKSEIFDDQFSVERPDGSNFTLKIRSTKLEDSAMYFCASSPGTGGSGYTFGSGTRLTVV.